The source of this T cell receptor beta chain is a study of T cell changes during pregnancy in multiple sclerosis. V lost 0 bases to trimming and J lost 0 bases; unmatched junction nucleotides: 8. This CDR3 spans 17 amino acids. In germline, CDR1 is SGDLS, CDR2 YYNGEE. The protocol was immunoSEQ multiplex PCR, while the TCRdb copy is restricted to in-frame clones and leaves out a portion. Of nearly 110,000 clones in the sample, less than 95% were seen once. This chain joins TRBV9 and TRBJ1-2, with 7 bases that match TRBD1. The specimen was peripheral blood, collected in the third trimester of pregnancy. This clonotype was obtained from a female donor in good health, enrolled as a control in a pregnancy study. This CDR3 is CASSVGGDSLPNYGYTF. CDR3 DNA: TGTGCCAGCAGCGTAGGTGGGGACAGCCTTCCTAACTATGGCTACACCTTC.